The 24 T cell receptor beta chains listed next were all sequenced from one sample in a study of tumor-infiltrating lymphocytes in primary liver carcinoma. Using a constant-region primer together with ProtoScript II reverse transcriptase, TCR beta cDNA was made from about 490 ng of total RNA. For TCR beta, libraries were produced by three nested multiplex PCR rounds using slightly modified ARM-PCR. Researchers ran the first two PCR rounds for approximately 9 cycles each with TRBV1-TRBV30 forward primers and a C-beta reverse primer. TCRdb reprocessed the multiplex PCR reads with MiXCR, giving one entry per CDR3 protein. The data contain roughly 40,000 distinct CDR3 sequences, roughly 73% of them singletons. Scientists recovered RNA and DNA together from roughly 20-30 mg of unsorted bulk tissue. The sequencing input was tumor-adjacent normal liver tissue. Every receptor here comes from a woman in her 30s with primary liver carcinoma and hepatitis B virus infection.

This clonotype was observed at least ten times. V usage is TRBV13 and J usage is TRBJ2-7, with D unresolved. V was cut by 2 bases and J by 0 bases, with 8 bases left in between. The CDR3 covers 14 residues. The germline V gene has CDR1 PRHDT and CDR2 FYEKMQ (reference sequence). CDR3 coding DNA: TGTGCCAGCAGCTTAAGCAGGAGCTCCTACGAGCAGTACTTC. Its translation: CASSLSRSSYEQYF.

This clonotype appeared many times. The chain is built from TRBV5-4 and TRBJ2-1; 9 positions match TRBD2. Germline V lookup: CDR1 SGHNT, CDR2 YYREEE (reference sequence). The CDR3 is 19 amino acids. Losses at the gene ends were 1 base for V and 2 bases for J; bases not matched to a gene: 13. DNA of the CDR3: TGTGCCAGCAGCTTGATGGCGGGAGGGCCTCGATATGCCTACAATGAGCAGTTCTTC. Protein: CASSLMAGGPRYAYNEQFF.

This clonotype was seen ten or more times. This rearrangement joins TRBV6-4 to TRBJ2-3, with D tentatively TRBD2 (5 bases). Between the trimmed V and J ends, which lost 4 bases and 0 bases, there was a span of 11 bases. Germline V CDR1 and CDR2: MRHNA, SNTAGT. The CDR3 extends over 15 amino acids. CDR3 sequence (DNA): TGTGCCAGCAGTGGAGAGGGCGGGAGCACAGATACGCAGTATTTT. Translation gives CASSGEGGSTDTQYF.

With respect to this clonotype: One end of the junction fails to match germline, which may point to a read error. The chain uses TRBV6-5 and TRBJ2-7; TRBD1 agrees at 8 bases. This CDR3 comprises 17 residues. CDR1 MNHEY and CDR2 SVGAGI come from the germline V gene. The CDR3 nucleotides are TGTGCCAGCAGTCAGGGGGCTACGGAATACTTTACCTACGAGCAGTACTTT. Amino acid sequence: CASSQGATEYFTYEQYF.

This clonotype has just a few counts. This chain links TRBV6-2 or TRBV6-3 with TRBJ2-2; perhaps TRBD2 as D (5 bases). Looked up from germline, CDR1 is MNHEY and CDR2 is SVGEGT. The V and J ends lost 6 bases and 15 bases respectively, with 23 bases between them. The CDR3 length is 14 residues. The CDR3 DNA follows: TGTGCCAGCAGCCTTGACGGAAACACCGGGAAGTTGTTTTTT. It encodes CASSLDGNTGKLFF.

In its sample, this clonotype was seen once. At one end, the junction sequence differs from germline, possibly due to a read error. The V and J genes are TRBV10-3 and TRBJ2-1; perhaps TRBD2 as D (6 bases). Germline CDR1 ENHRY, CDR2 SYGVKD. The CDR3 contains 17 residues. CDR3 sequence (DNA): TGTGCCATCAGTGAGACCATGGCGGCTAGCGCCTACAATGGGCAGCTCTTC. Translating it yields CAISETMAASAYNGQLF.

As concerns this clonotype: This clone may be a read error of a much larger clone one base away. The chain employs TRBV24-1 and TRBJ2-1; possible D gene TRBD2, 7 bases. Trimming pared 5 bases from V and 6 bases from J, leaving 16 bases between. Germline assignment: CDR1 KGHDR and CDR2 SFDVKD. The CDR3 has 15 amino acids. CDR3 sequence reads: CATSALGGLINEQFF. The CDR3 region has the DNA TGTGCCACCAGTGCCCTCGGGGGGCTGATCAATGAGCAGTTCTTC.

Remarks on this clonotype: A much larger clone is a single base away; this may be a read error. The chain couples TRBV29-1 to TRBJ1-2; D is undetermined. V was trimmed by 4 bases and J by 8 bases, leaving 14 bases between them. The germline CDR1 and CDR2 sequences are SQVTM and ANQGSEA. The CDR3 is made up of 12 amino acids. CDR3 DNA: TGCAGCGTTGTCCATTGGGGTGACGGCTACACCTTC. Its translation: CSVVHWGDGYTF.

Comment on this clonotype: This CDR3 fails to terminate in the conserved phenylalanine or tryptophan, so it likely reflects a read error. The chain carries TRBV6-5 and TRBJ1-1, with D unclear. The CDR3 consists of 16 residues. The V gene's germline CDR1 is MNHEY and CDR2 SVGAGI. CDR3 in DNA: TGTGTCAGCAGCAAGCACCCGGGAGCGGGGAACACTGAAGCTTTCCTT. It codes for CVSSKHPGAGNTEAFL.

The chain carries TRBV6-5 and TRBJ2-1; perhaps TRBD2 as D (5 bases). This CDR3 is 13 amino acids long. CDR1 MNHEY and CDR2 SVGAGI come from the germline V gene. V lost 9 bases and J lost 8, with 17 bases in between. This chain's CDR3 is CARTKRTLDEQFF. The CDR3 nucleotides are TGTGCCAGGACGAAGAGGACTTTAGATGAGCAGTTCTTC.

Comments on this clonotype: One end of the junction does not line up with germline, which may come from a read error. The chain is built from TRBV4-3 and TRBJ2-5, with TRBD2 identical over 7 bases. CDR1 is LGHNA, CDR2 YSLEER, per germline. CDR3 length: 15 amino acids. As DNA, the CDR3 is TGCGCCAACAGCCAAGTCCGGCGGGAGTGGGAGACCCAGTACTTC. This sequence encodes CANSQVRREWETQYF.

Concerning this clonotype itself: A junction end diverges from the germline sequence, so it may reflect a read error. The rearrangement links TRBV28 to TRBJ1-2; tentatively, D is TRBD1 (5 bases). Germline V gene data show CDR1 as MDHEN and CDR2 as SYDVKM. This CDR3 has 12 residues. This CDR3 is CATGAEVWGYAF. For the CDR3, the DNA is TGTGCCACTGGGGCGGAGGTCTGGGGCTACGCCTTC.

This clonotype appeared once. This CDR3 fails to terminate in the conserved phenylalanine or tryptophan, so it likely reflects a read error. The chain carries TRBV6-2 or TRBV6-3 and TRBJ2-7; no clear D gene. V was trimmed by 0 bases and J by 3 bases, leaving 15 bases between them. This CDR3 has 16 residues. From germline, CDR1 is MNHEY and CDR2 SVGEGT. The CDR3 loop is CASSYSKVVGHYEQYL. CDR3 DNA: TGTGCCAGCAGTTACTCGAAGGTAGTAGGGCACTACGAGCAGTACCTC.

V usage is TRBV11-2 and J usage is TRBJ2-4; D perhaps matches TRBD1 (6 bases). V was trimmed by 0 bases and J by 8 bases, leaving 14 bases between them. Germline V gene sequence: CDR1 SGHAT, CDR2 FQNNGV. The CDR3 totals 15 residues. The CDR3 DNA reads TGTGCCAGCAGCTTAGATGGTTGGGGGCGCGACATTCAGTACTTC. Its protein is CASSLDGWGRDIQYF.

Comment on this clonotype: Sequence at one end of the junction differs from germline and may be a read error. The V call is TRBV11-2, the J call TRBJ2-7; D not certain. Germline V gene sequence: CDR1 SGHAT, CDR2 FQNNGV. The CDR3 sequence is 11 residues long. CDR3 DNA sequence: TGTGACAGCAGTCCATTCAGTGAGCATTACTTC. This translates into CDSSPFSEHYF.

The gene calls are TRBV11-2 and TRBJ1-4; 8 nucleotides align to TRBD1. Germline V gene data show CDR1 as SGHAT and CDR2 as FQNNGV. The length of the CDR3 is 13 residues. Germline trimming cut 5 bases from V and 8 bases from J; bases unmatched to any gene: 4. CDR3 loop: CASSRGDREKLFF. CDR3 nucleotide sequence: TGTGCCAGCAGCAGGGGGGACAGGGAAAAACTGTTTTTT.

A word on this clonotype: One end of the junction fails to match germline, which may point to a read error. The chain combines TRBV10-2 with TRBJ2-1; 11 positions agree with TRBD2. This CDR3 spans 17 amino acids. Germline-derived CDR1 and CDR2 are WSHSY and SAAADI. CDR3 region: CASSAPTTSGTRNGQFF. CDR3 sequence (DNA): TGCGCCAGCAGTGCCCCAACGACTAGCGGGACTCGGAATGGGCAGTTCTTC.

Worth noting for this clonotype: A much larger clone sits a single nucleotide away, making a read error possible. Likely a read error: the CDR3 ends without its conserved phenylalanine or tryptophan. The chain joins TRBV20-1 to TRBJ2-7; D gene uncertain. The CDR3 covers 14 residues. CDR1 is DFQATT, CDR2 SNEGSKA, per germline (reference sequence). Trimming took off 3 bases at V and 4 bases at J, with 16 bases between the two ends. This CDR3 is CSARFGLSPYEQYI. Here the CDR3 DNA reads TGCAGTGCTAGGTTTGGGCTTAGCCCTTACGAGCAGTACATC.

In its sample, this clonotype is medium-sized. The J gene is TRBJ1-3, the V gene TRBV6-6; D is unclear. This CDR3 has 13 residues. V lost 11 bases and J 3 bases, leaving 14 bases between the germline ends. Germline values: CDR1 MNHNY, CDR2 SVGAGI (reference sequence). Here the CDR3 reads CACGWARGNTIYF. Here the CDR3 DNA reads TGTGCCTGTGGATGGGCTCGTGGAAACACCATATATTTT.

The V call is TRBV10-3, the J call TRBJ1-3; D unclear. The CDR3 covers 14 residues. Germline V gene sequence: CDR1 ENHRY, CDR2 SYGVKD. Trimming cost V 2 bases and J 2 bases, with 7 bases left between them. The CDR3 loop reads CAISETVPGNTIYF. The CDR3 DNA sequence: TGTGCCATCAGTGAGACAGTCCCTGGAAACACCATATATTTT.

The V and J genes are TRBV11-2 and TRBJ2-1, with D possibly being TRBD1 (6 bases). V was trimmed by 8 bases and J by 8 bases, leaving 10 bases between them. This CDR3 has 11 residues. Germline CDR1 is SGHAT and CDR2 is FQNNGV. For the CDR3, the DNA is TGTGCCAGCTCTACAGGGCATGAGCAGTTCTTC. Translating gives CASSTGHEQFF.

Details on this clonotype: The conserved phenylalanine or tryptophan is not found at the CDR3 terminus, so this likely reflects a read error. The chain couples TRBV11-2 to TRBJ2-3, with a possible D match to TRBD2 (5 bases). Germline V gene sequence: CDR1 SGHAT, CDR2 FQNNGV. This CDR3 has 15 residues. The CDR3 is CASRKGGCVADTQYS. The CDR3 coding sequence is TGTGCTAGCAGGAAAGGCGGGTGTGTGGCAGATACGCAGTATTCT.

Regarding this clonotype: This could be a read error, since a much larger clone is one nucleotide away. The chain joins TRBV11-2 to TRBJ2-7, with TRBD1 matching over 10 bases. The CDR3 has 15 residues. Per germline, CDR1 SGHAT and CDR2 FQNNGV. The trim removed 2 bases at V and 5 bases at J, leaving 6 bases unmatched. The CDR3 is CASSLRWTGGNEQYF. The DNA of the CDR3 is TGTGCCAGCAGCTTACGATGGACAGGGGGAAACGAGCAGTACTTC. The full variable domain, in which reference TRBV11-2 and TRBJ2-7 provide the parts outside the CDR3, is EAGVAQSPRYKIIEKRQSVAFWCNPISGHATLYWYQQILGQGPKLLIQFQNNGVVDDSQLPKDRFSAERLKGVDSTLKIQPAKLEDSAVYLCASSLRWTGGNEQYFGPGTRLTVT.

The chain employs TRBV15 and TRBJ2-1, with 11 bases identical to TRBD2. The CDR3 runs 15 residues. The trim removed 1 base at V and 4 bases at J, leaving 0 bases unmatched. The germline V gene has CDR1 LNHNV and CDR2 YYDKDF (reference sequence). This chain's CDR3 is CATSRVAGGYNEQFF. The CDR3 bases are TGTGCCACCAGCAGAGTAGCGGGAGGGTACAATGAGCAGTTCTTC.